A selection of T cell receptor beta chains follows, all from one sample in a study of blood T cell repertoires in COVID-19. Profiling relied on immunoSEQ multiplex PCR, and the TCRdb table lists in-frame clones only, not all of them. The sample has 360,000 or so clones; roughly four fifths are singletons. Input material: PBMCs or T cells enriched from blood (not recorded which). The receptor set was obtained from a woman aged 50 to 65 who had recovered from COVID-19. Each CDR3 is given with its conserved first and last residue. D genes are given only for firm matches. Only part of the rows carry a size: once, few, many, or a class if the clone is expanded.

len: 17; v_gene: TRBV15; d_gene: TRBD2; abundance: -; j_gene: TRBJ2-2; CDR3aa: CATSRDWAGAAAGELFF; CDR3nt: TGTGCCACCAGCAGAGATTGGGCGGGAGCGGCGGCCGGGGAGCTGTTTTTT
len: 11; v_gene: TRBV20-1; d_gene: -; abundance: -; j_gene: TRBJ2-7; CDR3aa: CSASRNHEQYF; CDR3nt: TGCAGTGCTAGCAGAAACCACGAGCAGTACTTC
len: 13; v_gene: TRBV5-6; d_gene: -; abundance: once; j_gene: TRBJ1-1; CDR3aa: CASSLTVNTEAFF; CDR3nt: TGTGCCAGCAGCTTGACAGTGAACACTGAAGCTTTCTTT
len: 13; v_gene: TRBV4-2; d_gene: -; abundance: -; j_gene: TRBJ1-5; CDR3aa: CASSQDPVRPQHF; CDR3nt: TGTGCCAGCAGCCAAGATCCCGTCCGGCCCCAGCATTTT
len: 12; v_gene: TRBV7-9; d_gene: -; abundance: -; j_gene: TRBJ1-4; CDR3aa: CASSHRNEKLFF; CDR3nt: TGTGCCAGCAGCCACAGGAATGAAAAACTGTTTTTT
len: 15; v_gene: TRBV9; d_gene: -; abundance: once; j_gene: TRBJ2-5; CDR3aa: CASSDSGQPQETQYF; CDR3nt: TGTGCCAGCAGCGACTCAGGACAGCCTCAAGAGACCCAGTACTTC
len: 15; v_gene: TRBV28; d_gene: TRBD1; abundance: -; j_gene: TRBJ2-7; CDR3aa: CASSGTGSPLYEQYF; CDR3nt: TGTGCCAGCAGTGGGACAGGGAGCCCCTTATACGAGCAGTACTTC
len: 13; v_gene: TRBV7-3; d_gene: -; abundance: -; j_gene: TRBJ1-5; CDR3aa: CASSWRGGQPQHF; CDR3nt: TGTGCCAGCAGCTGGCGGGGTGGTCAGCCCCAGCATTTT
len: 13; v_gene: TRBV28; d_gene: -; abundance: -; j_gene: TRBJ1-4; CDR3aa: CASSEPGKDKLFF; CDR3nt: TGTGCCAGCAGTGAACCAGGGAAGGACAAACTGTTTTTT
len: 15; v_gene: TRBV5-4; d_gene: -; abundance: once; j_gene: TRBJ2-1; CDR3aa: CASSSRGLGLDEQFF; CDR3nt: TGTGCCAGCAGCTCTAGGGGACTCGGGTTGGATGAGCAGTTCTTC
len: 15; v_gene: TRBV7-3; d_gene: TRBD1; abundance: -; j_gene: TRBJ2-2; CDR3aa: CASSIRDSRAGELFF; CDR3nt: TGTGCCAGCAGCATCCGGGACAGCCGGGCCGGGGAGCTGTTTTTT
len: 13; v_gene: TRBV9; d_gene: -; abundance: once; j_gene: TRBJ2-1; CDR3aa: CASSSLNSNEQFF; CDR3nt: TGTGCCAGCAGCAGCCTTAATTCGAATGAGCAGTTCTTC
len: 13; v_gene: TRBV19; d_gene: TRBD2; abundance: -; j_gene: TRBJ2-5; CDR3aa: CAGRDQRKETQYF; CDR3nt: TGTGCCGGGAGGGATCAGAGAAAAGAGACCCAGTACTTC
len: 15; v_gene: TRBV27; d_gene: TRBD2; abundance: -; j_gene: TRBJ2-4; CDR3aa: CASSRGGLAKNIQYF; CDR3nt: TGTGCCAGCAGTCGGGGGGGTCTAGCCAAAAACATTCAGTACTTC
len: 16; v_gene: TRBV18; d_gene: -; abundance: -; j_gene: TRBJ2-2; CDR3aa: CASSPPGRPTTGELFF; CDR3nt: TGTGCCAGCTCACCACCGGGCAGACCCACCACCGGGGAGCTGTTTTTT
len: 16; v_gene: TRBV11-3; d_gene: TRBD1; abundance: -; j_gene: TRBJ2-2; CDR3aa: CASSALQGLDTGELFF; CDR3nt: TGTGCCAGCAGCGCGTTACAGGGGTTGGACACCGGGGAGCTGTTTTTT
len: 13; v_gene: TRBV19; d_gene: TRBD1; abundance: -; j_gene: TRBJ2-7; CDR3aa: CASSSGTVYEQYF; CDR3nt: TGTGCCAGTAGTTCCGGGACAGTCTACGAGCAGTACTTC
len: 13; v_gene: TRBV10-3; d_gene: -; abundance: few; j_gene: TRBJ1-2; CDR3aa: CAISESQNYGYTF; CDR3nt: TGTGCCATCAGTGAGTCGCAGAACTATGGCTACACCTTC
len: 15; v_gene: TRBV7-2; d_gene: TRBD1; abundance: -; j_gene: TRBJ2-1; CDR3aa: CASSIGQGAMFEQFF; CDR3nt: TGTGCCAGCAGTATAGGACAGGGGGCTATGTTTGAGCAGTTCTTC
len: 14; v_gene: TRBV19; d_gene: TRBD2; abundance: -; j_gene: TRBJ2-1; CDR3aa: CASSVSGINNEQFF; CDR3nt: TGTGCCAGTAGTGTGAGCGGGATTAACAATGAGCAGTTCTTC
len: 14; v_gene: TRBV5-4; d_gene: TRBD1; abundance: -; j_gene: TRBJ1-1; CDR3aa: CASSGPRQGAEAFF; CDR3nt: TGTGCCAGCAGCGGGCCCCGACAGGGTGCTGAAGCTTTCTTT
len: 16; v_gene: TRBV15; d_gene: TRBD2; abundance: -; j_gene: TRBJ2-7; CDR3aa: CATSRDLGGGSAEQYF; CDR3nt: TGTGCCACCAGCAGAGATCTCGGGGGGGGGTCCGCCGAGCAGTACTTC
len: 14; v_gene: TRBV18; d_gene: -; abundance: -; j_gene: TRBJ2-7; CDR3aa: CASSLSGPPYEQYF; CDR3nt: TGTGCCAGCTCACTGAGCGGGCCCCCCTACGAGCAGTACTTC
len: 18; v_gene: TRBV9; d_gene: TRBD1; abundance: -; j_gene: TRBJ2-2; CDR3aa: CASSVNKRTGELTGELFF; CDR3nt: TGTGCCAGCAGCGTAAATAAAAGGACAGGGGAATTGACCGGGGAGCTGTTTTTT
len: 15; v_gene: TRBV5-4; d_gene: TRBD1; abundance: -; j_gene: TRBJ1-5; CDR3aa: CASSFYRGGNQPQHF; CDR3nt: TGTGCCAGCAGCTTTTACAGGGGCGGGAATCAGCCCCAGCATTTT
len: 14; v_gene: TRBV12-5; d_gene: -; abundance: -; j_gene: TRBJ1-1; CDR3aa: CASVFYPMSGEAFF; CDR3nt: TGTGCTAGTGTCTTTTACCCCATGAGCGGTGAAGCTTTCTTT
len: 15; v_gene: TRBV9; d_gene: -; abundance: -; j_gene: TRBJ2-3; CDR3aa: CASSVRFGATDTQYF; CDR3nt: TGTGCCAGCAGCGTAAGGTTTGGGGCCACAGATACGCAGTATTTT
len: 18; v_gene: TRBV21-1; d_gene: -; abundance: -; j_gene: TRBJ1-2; CDR3aa: CASSTSGTGARANYGYTF; CDR3nt: TGTGCCAGCAGCACGTCCGGGACAGGGGCGAGAGCTAACTATGGCTACACCTTC
len: 17; v_gene: TRBV30; d_gene: -; abundance: -; j_gene: TRBJ2-7; CDR3aa: CAWSGFRGRGLHYEQYF; CDR3nt: TGTGCCTGGAGCGGATTCAGGGGCAGGGGACTACATTACGAGCAGTACTTC
len: 14; v_gene: TRBV7-2; d_gene: TRBD1; abundance: -; j_gene: TRBJ2-5; CDR3aa: CASSQRTGIETQYF; CDR3nt: TGTGCCAGCAGCCAACGGACAGGGATTGAGACCCAGTACTTC
len: 14; v_gene: TRBV5-4; d_gene: -; abundance: -; j_gene: TRBJ1-2; CDR3aa: CASRPDRSNYGYTF; CDR3nt: TGTGCCAGCAGACCAGACAGGAGTAACTATGGCTACACCTTC
len: 13; v_gene: TRBV6-1; d_gene: TRBD1; abundance: -; j_gene: TRBJ2-2; CDR3aa: CASGQGGTGELFF; CDR3nt: TGTGCCAGTGGACAGGGCGGCACCGGGGAGCTGTTTTTT
len: 16; v_gene: TRBV6-6; d_gene: -; abundance: -; j_gene: TRBJ1-6; CDR3aa: CASSRNHVARNSPLHF; CDR3nt: TGTGCCAGCAGTCGAAACCACGTCGCCAGAAATTCACCCCTCCACTTT
len: 15; v_gene: TRBV7-2; d_gene: -; abundance: -; j_gene: TRBJ1-5; CDR3aa: CASSLVPGSNQPQHF; CDR3nt: TGTGCCAGCAGCTTAGTCCCGGGTAGCAATCAGCCCCAGCATTTT
len: 16; v_gene: TRBV9; d_gene: TRBD1; abundance: -; j_gene: TRBJ1-6; CDR3aa: CASSHRGGQGKSPLHF; CDR3nt: TGTGCCAGCAGCCACCGGGGGGGACAGGGTAAATCACCCCTCCACTTT
len: 15; v_gene: TRBV5-1; d_gene: TRBD2; abundance: -; j_gene: TRBJ2-1; CDR3aa: CASSLREVGVDEQFF; CDR3nt: TGCGCCAGCAGCTTACGGGAGGTCGGGGTGGATGAGCAGTTCTTC
len: 15; v_gene: TRBV9; d_gene: TRBD1; abundance: once; j_gene: TRBJ2-7; CDR3aa: CASSLGTGAPYEQYF; CDR3nt: TGTGCCAGCAGCCTCGGGACAGGGGCCCCGTACGAGCAGTACTTC
len: 12; v_gene: TRBV30; d_gene: TRBD1; abundance: -; j_gene: TRBJ1-2; CDR3aa: CASNDRGPGYTF; CDR3nt: TGTGCCTCGAATGACAGGGGGCCTGGCTACACCTTC
len: 15; v_gene: TRBV4-3; d_gene: TRBD1; abundance: -; j_gene: TRBJ2-7; CDR3aa: CASSQDAAGGYEQYF; CDR3nt: TGCGCCAGCAGCCAAGATGCGGCAGGGGGATACGAGCAGTACTTC
len: 14; v_gene: TRBV7-3; d_gene: -; abundance: -; j_gene: TRBJ2-3; CDR3aa: CASTHGGPSDTQYF; CDR3nt: TGTGCCAGCACGCACGGGGGACCTTCGGATACGCAGTATTTT
len: 18; v_gene: TRBV5-5; d_gene: TRBD2; abundance: -; j_gene: TRBJ2-3; CDR3aa: CASSWAWTSGRAIPPQYF; CDR3nt: TGTGCCAGCAGCTGGGCCTGGACTAGCGGGAGGGCCATCCCTCCGCAGTATTTT
len: 13; v_gene: TRBV5-1; d_gene: -; abundance: -; j_gene: TRBJ2-1; CDR3aa: CASAAGTYNEQFF; CDR3nt: TGCGCCAGCGCGGCGGGAACCTACAATGAGCAGTTCTTC
len: 12; v_gene: TRBV6-5; d_gene: -; abundance: -; j_gene: TRBJ1-1; CDR3aa: CASGSMNTEAFF; CDR3nt: TGTGCCAGCGGGAGCATGAACACTGAAGCTTTCTTT
len: 14; v_gene: TRBV27; d_gene: -; abundance: -; j_gene: TRBJ2-1; CDR3aa: CASSFSGPENEQFF; CDR3nt: TGTGCCAGCAGTTTTAGTGGGCCCGAGAATGAGCAGTTCTTC
len: 15; v_gene: TRBV10-3; d_gene: TRBD2; abundance: -; j_gene: TRBJ2-3; CDR3aa: CAISGSGASTDTQYF; CDR3nt: TGTGCCATCAGCGGTAGCGGGGCTAGCACAGATACGCAGTATTTT